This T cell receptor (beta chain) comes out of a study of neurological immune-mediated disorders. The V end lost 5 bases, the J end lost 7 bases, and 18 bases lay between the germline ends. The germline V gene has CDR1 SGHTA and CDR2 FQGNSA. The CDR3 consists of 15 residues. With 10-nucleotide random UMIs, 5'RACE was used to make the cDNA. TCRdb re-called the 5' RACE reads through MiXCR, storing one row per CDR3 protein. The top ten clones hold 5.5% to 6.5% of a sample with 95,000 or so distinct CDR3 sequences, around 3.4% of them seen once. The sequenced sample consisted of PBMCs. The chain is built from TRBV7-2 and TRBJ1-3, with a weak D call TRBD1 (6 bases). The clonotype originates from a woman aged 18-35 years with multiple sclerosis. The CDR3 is CASSLQDSRGNTIYF. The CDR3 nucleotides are TGTGCCAGCAGCCTTCAGGACAGTAGAGGGAACACCATATATTTT.